Following are 23 T cell receptor beta chains from one sample sequenced in a study of long-term antiretroviral therapy in people with HIV. The assay used was immunoSEQ (version v3.0), run at survey level. This table comes from immunoSEQ multiplex PCR, and its TCRdb copy is limited to in-frame clones, with some not included. The table includes more than 15,000 clones, more than 80% detected once. The sample here was unsorted PBMCs, taken 0.3 years after starting antiretroviral therapy. The receptor set was obtained from a man between 18 and 29 years old with HIV.

This clone was recorded a few times. V gene TRBV4-1 combines with J gene TRBJ1-2, with 11 bases fitting TRBD1. Unmatched junction bases numbered 1, after V lost 1 base and J lost 6 bases. CDR1 and CDR2 (germline): MGHRA, YSYEKL. This CDR3 contains 14 residues. The CDR3 loop is CASSQAGQGDGYTF. The CDR3 region has the DNA TGCGCCAGCAGCCAAGCGGGACAGGGGGATGGCTACACCTTC.

The V call is TRBV19, the J call TRBJ2-2; D gene uncertain. CDR1 and CDR2 from the germline V gene are LNHDA and SQIVND (reference sequence). The V end lost 3 bases, the J end lost 6 bases, and 8 bases lay between the germline ends. This CDR3 spans 13 amino acids. CDR3 in DNA: TGTGCCAGTAGTATCCTCAGTGCCGGGGAGCTGTTTTTT. Protein product: CASSILSAGELFF.

This chain joins TRBV6-5 and TRBJ1-5; unclear D gene. V shed 2 bases and J shed 2 bases, with 4 bases lying between them. Germline V lookup: CDR1 MNHEY, CDR2 SVGAGI. The CDR3 has 13 residues. CDR3 nucleotides: TGTGCCAGCAGTTACACGGGCAATCAGCCCCAGCATTTT. It codes for CASSYTGNQPQHF.

This rearrangement joins TRBV7-8 to TRBJ1-1; no definite D call. Per the germline V gene, CDR1 is SGHVS and CDR2 is FQNEAQ. This CDR3 region has 14 residues. Trimming stripped 1 base from V and 4 bases from J, with 10 bases between. This CDR3 reads CASSLVAASTEAFF. For the CDR3, the DNA is TGTGCCAGCAGCTTAGTAGCTGCGAGCACTGAAGCTTTCTTT.

This clone was seen a single time. The genes are TRBV11-3 and TRBJ2-7; perhaps D is TRBD1 or TRBD2 (7 bases each). Trimming removed 5 bases from V and 9 bases from J, with 17 bases in between. In germline, CDR1 is SGHNT, CDR2 YENEEA. This CDR3 has 13 residues. In DNA, the CDR3 is TGTGCCAGCAGCGACCAGGGGGGAGGGGGGCAGTACGTC. It is translated as CASSDQGGGGQYV.

The chain uses TRBV4-2 and TRBJ2-5, with TRBD2 matching over 12 bases. The J segment lost 2 bases and the V segment lost 3 bases, leaving 19 bases of the junction unmatched. Germline loops: CDR1 LGHNA, CDR2 YNFKEQ. The CDR3 is made up of 21 amino acids. The CDR3 region is CASSHVTGLTSGGRRQETQYF. The CDR3 coding sequence is TGTGCCAGCAGCCACGTAACCGGGTTGACTAGCGGGGGCCGCAGGCAAGAGACCCAGTACTTC.

The genes are TRBV7-9 and TRBJ1-1; 8 bases map to TRBD1. V trimming: 5 bases; J trimming: 1 base; junction bases outside the gene matches: 6. Germline V gene lookup returns CDR1 SEHNR and CDR2 FQNEAQ (reference sequence). The CDR3 spans 15 residues. The CDR3 nucleotides are TGTGCCAGCAGCCGACAGGGGAGGGGGAACACTGAAGCTTTCTTT. Translating gives CASSRQGRGNTEAFF. Looking up the rest from reference TRBV7-9 and TRBJ1-1 gives the full variable domain: DTGVSQNPRHKITKRGQNVTFRCDPISEHNRLYWYRQTLGQGPEFLTYFQNEAQLEKSRLLSDRFSAERPKGSFSTLEIQRTEQGDSAMYLCASSRQGRGNTEAFFGQGTRLTVV.

The V and J genes are TRBV19 and TRBJ1-1; TRBD1 agrees at 9 bases. Germline assignment: CDR1 LNHDA and CDR2 SQIVND (reference sequence). V gave up 6 bases and J gave up 3 bases; unmatched junction bases: 8. The CDR3 totals 15 residues. CDR3 region: CASRNRGRSDTEAFF. In nucleotides, the CDR3 is TGTGCCAGTAGAAACAGGGGGCGTTCGGACACTGAAGCTTTCTTT.

This rearrangement joins TRBV2 to TRBJ2-2; a possible D gene is TRBD1 (5 bases). The germline CDR1 and CDR2 sequences are SNHLY and FYNNEI. The CDR3 runs to 13 residues. Trimming removed 4 bases from V and 7 bases from J, with 10 bases in between. The CDR3 spells CASSAGAVGELFF. The CDR3 DNA follows: TGTGCCAGCAGTGCTGGGGCTGTCGGGGAGCTGTTTTTT. Using reference TRBV2 and TRBJ2-2 for the parts outside the CDR3, the full variable domain is EPEVTQTPSHQVTQMGQEVILRCVPISNHLYFYWYRQILGQKVEFLVSFYNNEISEKSEIFDDQFSVERPDGSNFTLKIRSTKLEDSAMYFCASSAGAVGELFFGEGSRLTVL.

The chain employs TRBV7-3 and TRBJ2-7, with 8 bases lining up with TRBD1. Trimming took 5 bases from V and 10 from J; bases not matched to a gene: 10. CDR1 and CDR2 from the germline V gene are SGHTA and FQGTGA. The CDR3 totals 13 residues. CDR3 sequence: CASSPEPGGVQYV. The DNA of the CDR3 is TGTGCCAGCAGCCCCGAGCCAGGGGGCGTTCAGTACGTC.

The V call is TRBV27, the J call TRBJ1-5, with 7 bases identical to TRBD1. Trimming at V came to 5 bases and at J to 5 bases, leaving 6 bases not matched to a gene. In germline, CDR1 is MNHEY, CDR2 SMNVEV (reference sequence). The CDR3 runs to 14 residues. Written as DNA, the CDR3 is TGTGCCAGCAGTAAGACAGGGATGGATCAGCCCCAGCATTTT. This gives the protein CASSKTGMDQPQHF.

The V and J genes are TRBV2 and TRBJ2-1; 11 nucleotides match TRBD2. Trimming cost V 8 bases and J 5 bases; bases outside gene matches: 5. Germline lookup yields CDR1 SNHLY and CDR2 FYNNEI. The CDR3 loop spans 14 amino acids. CDR3 protein: CASLLAGVNNEQFF. As DNA, the CDR3 is TGTGCCAGCCTACTAGCGGGGGTGAACAATGAGCAGTTCTTC.

CDR3 loop: CASSFDRDYGYTF. The CDR3 bases are TGTGCCAGCAGCTTTGACAGAGACTATGGCTACACCTTC. V and J are TRBV5-4 and TRBJ1-2, with a possible D match to TRBD1 (5 bases). The CDR3 has 13 residues. Trimming removed 2 bases at V and 3 bases at J, with 8 bases between. Germline V lookup: CDR1 SGHNT, CDR2 YYREEE (reference sequence).

The CDR3 here is CSVDRGGTEAFF. DNA of the CDR3: TGCAGCGTTGACCGGGGAGGCACTGAAGCTTTCTTT. The chain links TRBV29-1 to TRBJ1-1; D unresolved. The V end lost 3 bases, the J end lost 4 bases, and 9 bases lay between the germline ends. The CDR3 is made up of 12 amino acids. Germline V lookup: CDR1 SQVTM, CDR2 ANQGSEA.

The rearrangement links TRBV9 to TRBJ2-5, with a tentative D call TRBD1 (5 bases). Between the trimmed V and J ends, which lost 4 bases and 1 base, there was a span of 11 bases. Germline V gene data show CDR1 as SGDLS and CDR2 as YYNGEE. This CDR3 has 14 amino acids. DNA for the CDR3: TGTGCCAGCAGCCCCCGACAGCTCCAAGAGACCCAGTACTTC. This codes for CASSPRQLQETQYF. Filled out from reference TRBV9 and TRBJ2-5, the complete variable domain reads DSGVTQTPKHLITATGQRVTLRCSPRSGDLSVYWYQQSLDQGLQFLIQYYNGEERAKGNILERFSAQQFPDLHSELNLSSLELGDSALYFCASSPRQLQETQYFGPGTRLLVL.

V usage is TRBV9 and J usage is TRBJ2-7; TRBD1 is a possible D gene (6 bases). Per the germline V gene, CDR1 is SGDLS and CDR2 is YYNGEE. V dropped 4 bases and J dropped 0 bases, with 11 bases sitting between them. The CDR3 consists of 14 residues. The CDR3 loop is CASSPLRGSYEQYF. CDR3 nucleotide sequence: TGTGCCAGCAGCCCCCTCAGGGGCTCCTACGAGCAGTACTTC.

The chain uses TRBV7-8 and TRBJ2-7; TRBD2 is a possible D gene (6 bases). Germline CDR1 and CDR2: SGHVS and FQNEAQ. This CDR3 is built from 13 residues. V was pared by 2 bases and J by 6 bases, with 11 bases between. CDR3 DNA: TGTGCCAGCAGCTTATCGGACGGGGGCGAGCAGTACGTC. Its translation is CASSLSDGGEQYV.

This clone has a handful of counts. The V call is TRBV2, the J call TRBJ1-1; D is ambiguous. Trimming removed 3 bases at V and 0 bases at J, with 11 bases between. Germline V gives CDR1 SNHLY, CDR2 FYNNEI. This CDR3 spans 15 amino acids. CDR3 DNA: TGTGCCAGCAGTGATACTGCGACCCTGAACACTGAAGCTTTCTTT. Its protein is CASSDTATLNTEAFF.

As concerns this clone: Germline is not matched at one junction end, which may reflect a read error. The genes are TRBV7-9 and TRBJ2-2; 8 nucleotides line up with TRBD1. CDR1 and CDR2 from the germline V gene are SEHNR and FQNEAQ (reference sequence). This CDR3 region has 15 residues. This chain's CDR3 is CASRLGTGPTGELFF. The CDR3 coding sequence is TGTGCCAGCCGCTTAGGGACAGGACCGACCGGGGAGCTGTTTTTT.

This chain connects TRBV6-5 to TRBJ1-6, with D uncertain. CDR1 and CDR2 from the germline V gene are MNHEY and SVGAGI. The CDR3 totals 14 residues. The V end lost 3 bases, the J end lost 3 bases, and 6 bases lay between the germline ends. For the CDR3, the DNA is TGTGCCAGCAGTTATCTGGACTATAATTCACCCCTCCACTTT. This codes for CASSYLDYNSPLHF.

The CDR3 DNA follows: TGTGCCAGCAGCTTGGAGGCAGAAGGTGGCACTGAAGCTTTCTTT. As protein: CASSLEAEGGTEAFF. This sequence joins TRBV7-6 and TRBJ1-1; D gene uncertain. Trimming stripped 3 bases from V and 4 bases from J, with 15 bases between. The CDR3 covers 15 residues. Per germline, CDR1 SGHVS and CDR2 FNYEAQ.

In this sample, this clone turned up once. The genes are TRBV7-2 and TRBJ1-4; no clear D. Per the germline V gene, CDR1 is SGHTA and CDR2 is FQGNSA. The CDR3 covers 16 residues. The V end lost 5 bases, the J end lost 3 bases, and 16 bases lay between the germline ends. The CDR3 DNA reads TGTGCCAGCAGCAATCCCAAAATCGTCGCTAATGAAAAACTGTTTTTT. This codes for CASSNPKIVANEKLFF.

The gene calls are TRBV4-2 and TRBJ2-1; TRBD2 is a possible D gene (6 bases). V lost 8 bases, J lost 3 bases, and 17 bases lay in between. This CDR3 has 15 residues. Germline V gene sequence: CDR1 LGHNA, CDR2 YNFKEQ. The CDR3 spells CASSQMGGSYNEQFF. The CDR3 DNA sequence: TGTGCCAGCTCCCAGATGGGGGGAAGCTACAATGAGCAGTTCTTC.